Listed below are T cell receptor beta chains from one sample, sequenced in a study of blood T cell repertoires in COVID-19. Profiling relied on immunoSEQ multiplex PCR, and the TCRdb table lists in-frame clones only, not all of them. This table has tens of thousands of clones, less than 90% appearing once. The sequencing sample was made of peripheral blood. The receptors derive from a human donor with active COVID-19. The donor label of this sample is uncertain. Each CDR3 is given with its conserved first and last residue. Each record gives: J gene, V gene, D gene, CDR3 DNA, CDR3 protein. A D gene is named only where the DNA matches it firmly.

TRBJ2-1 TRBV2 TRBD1 TGTGCCAGCAGTGTTAGGACAGGGGGGGGTGAGCAGTTCTTC CASSVRTGGGEQFF
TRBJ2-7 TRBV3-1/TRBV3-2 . TGTGCCAGCAGCCAAGTAGGGGCGCAGTACTTC CASSQVGAQYF
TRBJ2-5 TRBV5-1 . TGCGCCAGCAGCTCCAACGGCGGTTATGCCACACAAGAGACCCAGTACTTC CASSSNGGYATQETQYF
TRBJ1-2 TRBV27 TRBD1 TGTGCCAGCGGATCCGCAGGGGGCGGCTATGGCTACACCTTC CASGSAGGGYGYTF
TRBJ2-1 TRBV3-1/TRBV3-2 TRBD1 TGTGCCAGCAGTCCGGGACAGCCTGGAGGTGAGCAGTTCTTC CASSPGQPGGEQFF
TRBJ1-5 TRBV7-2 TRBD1 TGTGCCAGCAGCTTAGGGACAGGACATAGCAATCAGCCCCAGCATTTT CASSLGTGHSNQPQHF
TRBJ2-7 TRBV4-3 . TGCGCCAGCAGCCAAGATGAGGACGGGAGCTCCTACGAGCAGTACTTC CASSQDEDGSSYEQYF
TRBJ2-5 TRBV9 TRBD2 TGTGCCAGCAGCGTAGTTCCGGGACTAGCGGGACAAGAGACCCAGTACTTC CASSVVPGLAGQETQYF
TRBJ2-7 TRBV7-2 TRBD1 TGTGCCAGCAGCTTAGATACAGGGGGTGGCGAGCAGTACTTC CASSLDTGGGEQYF
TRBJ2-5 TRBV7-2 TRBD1 TGTGCCAGCAGCTTATTCCCCAGGGGGCGCAGAGAGACCCAGTACTTC CASSLFPRGRRETQYF